This T cell receptor beta chain was profiled in a study of cytomegalovirus exposure and HLA in healthy donors. About the research overall: As an earlier analysis found, some 170 million T cells yielded about 120 million unique TCR beta sequences.

This CDR3 is built from 16 residues. Trimming stripped 2 bases from V and 3 bases from J, with 14 bases between. Germline CDR1 reads SGDLS; CDR2 reads YYNGEE. About this clone: Its specificity is unknown.

Findings and limits, study-wide: A missense variant in DCLRE1C was later tied to TCR beta V- and J-gene trimming.

PCR was performed using 60 Vbeta and 13 Jbeta primers. The table came from immunoSEQ multiplex PCR; TCRdb's copy has only in-frame clones and leaves some out. This table has approximately 140,000 clones, around 75% appearing once. The chain combines TRBV9 with TRBJ2-2, with D perhaps matching TRBD1 (6 bases). The sequence was collected from a human donor in good health. Sequenced material: PBMCs. Written as DNA, the CDR3 is TGTGCCAGCAGCGTGGGCAGGGGAAAGTACACCGGGGAGCTGTTTTTT. This gives the protein CASSVGRGKYTGELFF. Full variable domain (outside the CDR3, taken from reference TRBV9 and TRBJ2-2): DSGVTQTPKHLITATGQRVTLRCSPRSGDLSVYWYQQSLDQGLQFLIQYYNGEERAKGNILERFSAQQFPDLHSELNLSSLELGDSALYFCASSVGRGKYTGELFFGEGSRLTVL.